The 28 T cell receptor beta chains presented below share a single source sample, sequenced in a study of technical replicates of blood from a handful of donors. Some clones are missing from TCRdb's copy, which holds only in-frame ones; the method was immunoSEQ multiplex PCR. The data show about 97,000 clones, with roughly 95% seen just once and less than 0.35% held by the top ten. The sample was T cells isolated from PBMCs. All receptors derive from a human donor in good health.

The J gene is TRBJ2-7, the V gene TRBV19; the D gene is possibly TRBD2 (5 bases). V lost 5 bases to trimming and J lost 2 bases, with 7 bases between them. Germline CDR1 and CDR2: LNHDA and SQIVND (reference sequence). There are 12 residues in the CDR3. The CDR3 sequence is CASSPGTYEQYF. CDR3 nucleotides: TGTGCCAGTAGTCCGGGAACCTACGAGCAGTACTTC. The whole variable domain, filled in from reference TRBV19 and TRBJ2-7, reads DGGITQSPKYLFRKEGQNVTLSCEQNLNHDAMYWYRQDPGQGLRLIYYSQIVNDFQKGDIAEGYSVSREKKESFPLTVTSAQKNPTAFYLCASSPGTYEQYFGPGTRLTVT.

The chain links TRBV5-4 to TRBJ2-3; 10 nucleotides align to TRBD1. The CDR3 is 15 residues long. Germline V CDR1 and CDR2: SGHNT, YYREEE (reference sequence). V shed 0 bases, J shed 3 bases, and the junction held 1 base outside the gene matches. CDR3 protein: CASSLGTGGTDTQYF. The DNA of the CDR3 is TGTGCCAGCAGCTTGGGGACAGGGGGAACAGATACGCAGTATTTT. Variable domain in full (rest from reference TRBV5-4 and TRBJ2-3): ETGVTQSPTHLIKTRGQQVTLRCSSQSGHNTVSWYQQALGQGPQFIFQYYREEENGRGNFPPRFSGLQFPNYSSELNVNALELDDSALYLCASSLGTGGTDTQYFGPGTRLTVL.

The rearrangement joins TRBV11-3 to TRBJ2-1, with 15 bases that match TRBD2. Per the germline V gene, CDR1 is SGHNT and CDR2 is YENEEA. CDR3 length: 20 residues. The J segment lost 0 bases and the V segment lost 5 bases, leaving 11 bases of the junction unmatched. This chain's CDR3 is CASSPGTSGRFLSSYNEQFF. The CDR3 nucleotides are TGTGCCAGCAGCCCGGGGACTAGCGGGAGGTTCCTTAGCTCCTACAATGAGCAGTTCTTC.

The chain recombines TRBV7-2 with TRBJ2-7; 14 bases match TRBD2. The trim removed 4 bases at V and 2 bases at J, leaving 10 bases unmatched. Germline values: CDR1 SGHTA, CDR2 FQGNSA. The CDR3 contains 18 residues. The chain's CDR3 is CASSSNGLAGGNTYEQYF. The CDR3 DNA follows: TGTGCCAGCAGCTCGAATGGACTAGCGGGAGGAAATACCTACGAGCAGTACTTC.

This sequence joins TRBV6-1 and TRBJ2-2; 9 bases are a match to TRBD1. The germline V gene encodes CDR1 MNHNS and CDR2 SASEGT. The CDR3 is 14 residues long. The V segment lost 8 bases and the J segment 4 bases; nucleotides outside the gene matches: 5. The CDR3 spells CASHGTGLTGELFF. CDR3 sequence (DNA): TGTGCCAGCCACGGGACAGGGCTCACCGGGGAGCTGTTTTTT.

The V gene is TRBV6-5, the J gene TRBJ1-1, with D tentatively TRBD1 (6 bases). The germline V gene encodes CDR1 MNHEY and CDR2 SVGAGI. The CDR3 sequence is 14 residues long. V lost 6 bases and J 1 base, leaving 12 bases between the germline ends. The CDR3 sequence is CASRTVRGNTEAFF. The DNA of the CDR3 is TGTGCCAGCAGGACCGTCAGGGGGAACACTGAAGCTTTCTTT.

The CDR3 is CASSQDPGLAGLGELFF. CDR3 coding DNA: TGTGCCAGCAGCCAAGATCCCGGACTAGCGGGTCTGGGGGAGCTGTTTTTT. The chain links TRBV11-3 to TRBJ2-2; 11 nucleotides line up with TRBD2. Per the germline V gene, CDR1 is SGHNT and CDR2 is YENEEA. J lost 8 bases, V lost 5 bases, and 13 bases had no gene match. The CDR3 covers 17 residues.

The chain joins TRBV5-1 to TRBJ2-5, with TRBD2 matching 11 bases. In germline, CDR1 is SGHRS, CDR2 YFSETQ. The V and J ends lost 0 bases and 6 bases, in that order; junction bases with no gene match: 4. This CDR3 has 15 amino acids. CDR3 protein: CASSLGTSGSKTQYF. The DNA of the CDR3 is TGCGCCAGCAGCTTGGGAACTAGCGGGAGTAAGACCCAGTACTTC. The whole variable domain, remainder taken from reference TRBV5-1 and TRBJ2-5, is KAGVTQTPRYLIKTRGQQVTLSCSPISGHRSVSWYQQTPGQGLQFLFEYFSETQRNKGNFPGRFSGRQFSNSRSEMNVSTLELGDSALYLCASSLGTSGSKTQYFGPGTRLLVL.

About this clone itself: Other DNA sequences from this sample encode an identical CDR3 as well. The chain links TRBV4-1 to TRBJ2-7; 7 bases agree with TRBD2. J lost 1 base, V lost 2 bases, and 5 bases had no gene match. The CDR3 runs 15 residues. The germline V gene has CDR1 MGHRA and CDR2 YSYEKL. DNA of the CDR3: TGCGCCAGCAGCCAAAGACTAGCAGCTTCCTACGAGCAGTACTTC. Its protein product is CASSQRLAASYEQYF.

The sample holds one count of this clone. V gene TRBV27 combines with J gene TRBJ2-7; a possible D gene is TRBD2 (6 bases). Germline V lookup: CDR1 MNHEY, CDR2 SMNVEV (reference sequence). Trimming removed 3 bases from V and 2 bases from J, with 17 bases in between. The CDR3 spans 16 residues. The CDR3 bases are TGTGCCAGCAGTTTCATCTACGGGAGACCGGCCTACGAGCAGTACTTC. Translating gives CASSFIYGRPAYEQYF.

The rearrangement joins TRBV18 to TRBJ1-1, with a weak D call TRBD1 (6 bases). The ends were cut back, 5 bases at V and 1 base at J, with 11 bases in the middle. The CDR3 has 14 residues. CDR1 is KGHSH and CDR2 is LQKENI in the germline V gene. In DNA form, the CDR3 reads TGTGCCAGCTCATTGGGACACCGGAACACTGAAGCTTTCTTT. It codes for CASSLGHRNTEAFF.

The chain recombines TRBV7-9 with TRBJ1-1; unclear D gene. V lost 2 bases, J lost 8 bases, and 18 bases lay in between. The CDR3 has 15 residues. CDR1 SEHNR and CDR2 FQNEAQ come from the germline V gene (reference sequence). Written as DNA, the CDR3 is TGTGCCAGCAGCTTATCAACAGCCCCTGGTAGGGAAGCTTTCTTT. This translates into CASSLSTAPGREAFF.

CDR3 nucleotide sequence: TGTGCCACCAGCAGAGGCGGGACAGCAACTAATGAAAAACTGTTTTTT. It encodes CATSRGGTATNEKLFF. The chain uses TRBV15 and TRBJ1-4; 7 bases agree with TRBD1. Per germline, CDR1 LNHNV and CDR2 YYDKDF (reference sequence). V was pared by 1 base and J by 0 bases, with 2 bases of the junction left unmatched. The CDR3 contains 16 residues.

This chain uses TRBV15 with TRBJ2-5, with TRBD2 identical over 7 bases. Germline lookup yields CDR1 LNHNV and CDR2 YYDKDF (reference sequence). The V segment lost 5 bases and the J segment 1 base; nucleotides outside the gene matches: 7. There are 15 residues in the CDR3. The CDR3, as DNA: TGTGCCACCAGCGTTAGCGGGTTTCCCCAAGAGACCCAGTACTTC. This translates into CATSVSGFPQETQYF.

The chain recombines TRBV27 with TRBJ2-1, with TRBD1 matching 9 bases. CDR3 length equals 15 residues. Germline assignment: CDR1 MNHEY and CDR2 SMNVEV (reference sequence). J lost 5 bases, V lost 2 bases, and 4 bases had no gene match. Here the CDR3 DNA reads TGTGCCAGCAGTTTAGCGGGACAGGGCGACAATGAGCAGTTCTTC. Protein sequence: CASSLAGQGDNEQFF.

The chain links TRBV19 to TRBJ2-7; 10 positions agree with TRBD1. Per the germline V gene, CDR1 is LNHDA and CDR2 is SQIVND (reference sequence). The J segment lost 4 bases and the V segment lost 4 bases, leaving 4 bases of the junction unmatched. CDR3 length: 14 residues. CDR3 DNA: TGTGCCAGTAGTACGGGACAGGGGCGGTACGAGCAGTACTTC. Its translation: CASSTGQGRYEQYF.

CDR3 sequence (DNA): TGTGCCAGCAGCGGGTCGGGACAGGGATATGGCTACACCTTC. Its protein is CASSGSGQGYGYTF. V is TRBV14 and J is TRBJ1-2; 9 nucleotides line up with TRBD1. V gave up 5 bases and J gave up 5 bases; unmatched junction bases: 6. The CDR3 is made up of 14 amino acids. Germline-derived CDR1 and CDR2 are SGHDN and FVKESK.

V gene TRBV7-3 combines with J gene TRBJ2-1; no clear D. Trimming removed 3 bases from V and 3 bases from J, with 6 bases in between. This CDR3 is built from 13 residues. The germline V gene encodes CDR1 SGHTA and CDR2 FQGTGA. The chain's CDR3 is CASSLGLYNEQFF. As DNA, the CDR3 is TGTGCCAGCAGCTTGGGCCTCTACAATGAGCAGTTCTTC.

The chain combines TRBV29-1 with TRBJ1-1, with D possibly matching TRBD1 (6 bases). V was cut by 7 bases and J by 5 bases, with 17 bases left in between. CDR3 length: 13 amino acids. Germline assignment: CDR1 SQVTM and CDR2 ANQGSEA. The CDR3 loop is CSAPEGGGTEAFF. DNA for the CDR3: TGCAGCGCCCCCGAAGGGGGGGGAACTGAAGCTTTCTTT.

Here the CDR3 DNA reads TGTGCCAGCAGTGGTCTAAGGGGGACCATATATTTT. As protein: CASSGLRGTIYF. The V gene is TRBV6-6, the J gene TRBJ1-3, with a weak D call TRBD1 (6 bases). Germline loops: CDR1 MNHNY, CDR2 SVGAGI (reference sequence). Trimming removed 5 bases at V and 10 bases at J, with 12 bases between. The CDR3 is 12 residues long.

The rearrangement links TRBV6-6 to TRBJ1-5; TRBD1 is a possible D gene (5 bases). The germline V and J ends were trimmed by 8 bases and 5 bases, with 13 bases remaining between them. Germline-derived CDR1 and CDR2 are MNHNY and SVGAGI (reference sequence). This CDR3 comprises 13 residues. The CDR3 sequence is CASGSGVYQPQHF. CDR3 in DNA: TGTGCCAGCGGGTCGGGGGTTTATCAGCCCCAGCATTTT.

V is TRBV10-3 and J is TRBJ1-1; D is uncertain. Germline values: CDR1 ENHRY, CDR2 SYGVKD. V shed 2 bases and J shed 1 base, with 8 bases lying between them. The CDR3 extends over 14 amino acids. The DNA of the CDR3 is TGTGCCATCAGTGAGCTGGCGGAGAACACTGAAGCTTTCTTT. This sequence encodes CAISELAENTEAFF.

This clone was counted a single time. The gene calls are TRBV18 and TRBJ2-1; perhaps TRBD2 as D (5 bases). Deletions cut 6 bases from V and 3 bases from J, with 12 bases between. Germline CDR1 reads KGHSH; CDR2 reads LQKENI. The CDR3 consists of 14 residues. CDR3 bases: TGTGCCAGCTCTCACGAGGGATTCTACAATGAGCAGTTCTTC. It specifies CASSHEGFYNEQFF.

J is TRBJ2-1 and V is TRBV6-5; 7 positions agree with TRBD2. The germline V gene encodes CDR1 MNHEY and CDR2 SVGAGI. The CDR3 covers 16 residues. V lost 4 bases, J lost 2 bases, and 8 bases stayed unmatched. The CDR3 DNA is TGTGCCAGCAGTTTCTTTCTAGCGGCTACCTACAATGAGCAGTTCTTC. It codes for CASSFFLAATYNEQFF.

A single count supports this clone. The gene calls are TRBV9 and TRBJ2-7; D perhaps matches TRBD2 (5 bases). Germline CDR1 reads SGDLS; CDR2 reads YYNGEE. V was trimmed by 0 bases and J by 6 bases, leaving 10 bases between them. CDR3 length equals 13 residues. The chain's CDR3 is CASSVVEGSEQYF. As DNA, the CDR3 is TGTGCCAGCAGCGTAGTCGAGGGAAGCGAGCAGTACTTC. The variable domain in full, with the rest retrieved from reference TRBV9 and TRBJ2-7, is DSGVTQTPKHLITATGQRVTLRCSPRSGDLSVYWYQQSLDQGLQFLIQYYNGEERAKGNILERFSAQQFPDLHSELNLSSLELGDSALYFCASSVVEGSEQYFGPGTRLTVT.

V usage is TRBV30 and J usage is TRBJ2-7, with 9 bases lining up with TRBD2. The trim removed 5 bases at V and 2 bases at J, leaving 4 bases unmatched. The CDR3 consists of 13 residues. From germline, CDR1 is GTSNPN and CDR2 SVGIG (reference sequence). The CDR3 is CAWVLAGAYEQYF. For the CDR3, the DNA is TGTGCCTGGGTACTAGCGGGTGCCTACGAGCAGTACTTC.

The chain carries TRBV7-9 and TRBJ2-6; 8 bases are shared with TRBD1. The CDR3 runs 19 residues. Germline assignment: CDR1 SEHNR and CDR2 FQNEAQ (reference sequence). V lost 5 bases to trimming and J lost 4 bases; unmatched junction nucleotides: 16. The CDR3 region has the DNA TGTGCCAGCAGCCAGCCCAGGCAGGGGGCGATATTGGGGGCCAACGTCCTGACTTTC. Translated, it gives CASSQPRQGAILGANVLTF.

This chain connects TRBV28 to TRBJ1-5; D is possibly TRBD1 (6 bases). Germline-derived CDR1 and CDR2 are MDHEN and SYDVKM. The CDR3 is made up of 16 amino acids. Deletions cut 1 base from V and 2 bases from J, with 12 bases between. The CDR3, as DNA: TGTGCCAGCAGTTTATTGCGCTCAGGGGGCAATCAGCCCCAGCATTTT. Its translation is CASSLLRSGGNQPQHF. Complete variable domain (other parts from reference TRBV28 and TRBJ1-5): DVKVTQSSRYLVKRTGEKVFLECVQDMDHENMFWYRQDPGLGLRLIYFSYDVKMKEKGDIPEGYSVSREKKERFSLILESASTNQTSMYLCASSLLRSGGNQPQHFGDGTRLSIL.